This TCR beta chain was documented in a study of cytomegalovirus exposure and HLA in healthy donors (dated by TCRdb to about 2017). Concerning the study at large: An earlier analysis of roughly 500 of the donors reported 276 Gb of sequence data and 95 million to 120 million unique TCR beta sequences obtained from about 200 million T cells. Roughly 300 gigabases of sequencing data and tens of millions of unique TCR sequences were included in an early release covering around 650 HLA-typed donors. Among the roughly 410 genotyped donors, around 81% belonged to the genetic ancestry cluster associated with self-reported Caucasian donors. The study aimed to test whether cataloging public T cell receptors could reveal signatures of past pathogen exposure. The study profiled the T cell repertoires of fewer than 850 subjects by immunosequencing and related them to cytomegalovirus serostatus. In addition to the first cohort of around 670 subjects, a separate validation cohort of 120 different subjects was used. High-throughput TCR immunosequencing, statistical association of individual TCRs with disease status, and machine learning were combined to predict cytomegalovirus infection status. A later analysis re-examined previously published TCR beta repertoires from 500 to 700 donors and added high-resolution HLA genotyping to investigate patterns of TCR occurrence. Rather than drawing on any new phenotypic data, the later analysis identified candidate immune exposures from TCR beta sequences and the way those sequences occurred across donors. In an earlier analysis of 500 to 650 of the donors, high-throughput TCR beta sequencing was used to judge whether each TCR beta V gene segment behaved as functional or pseudogenic. Donor age, sex, ethnicity and CMV serostatus were compiled alongside the repertoire data. A later genetic analysis used genome-wide SNP genotypes for about 60% of the roughly 670 donors, treating that subset as a discovery cohort. Every discovery cohort repertoire had been produced on one sequencing platform. Class I and class II HLA loci were covered by the typing at four-digit resolution. The number of donors typed differed by locus, with about 629-640 for A, B, C, DRB1 and DQB1, around 560 for DQA1, about 610 for DPA1, and around 430 for DPB1. Because of strong linkage in the cohort, five DR-DQ haplotypes were treated as single units for association and clustering. Among 398 genotyped donors of the cohort, an average of around 250,000 unique TCR beta nucleotide sequences was sequenced per donor, of which roughly 17% were non-productive.

The cohort comprised several hundred healthy bone marrow donors. At the time of sampling, all cohort members were nominally healthy, though unrecorded immune exposures were likely present. The donor was CMV seronegative and belonged to the group of around 350 seronegative cohort members. A peripheral blood sample was provided by each donor, and peripheral blood mononuclear cells were used for TCR beta sequencing. The Qiagen DNeasy Blood Extraction Kit was used to extract genomic DNA from the blood cell samples. V lost 2 bases and J lost 5 bases, and the count of bases not matched to a germline gene is 5. Taken from cysteine to phenylalanine, the CDR3 has 14 residues. Just CDR3 DNA is preserved here, 42 bases in frame from base 1. Based on the germline V gene, the CDR1 and CDR2 sequences are SGHVS and FNYEAQ. The method was the immunoSEQ multiplex PCR assay. For the multiplex PCR, a mixture combining 60 forward primers for TCR Vbeta segments and 13 reverse primers for TCR Jbeta segments was used. Amplification of the CDR3 region of rearranged TCR beta genes was performed with a multiplex PCR assay on genomic DNA. Amplified TCR beta libraries were sequenced as 87-base-pair reads on the Illumina HiSeq System. Per the original workflow: A later analysis tallied around 82 million unique TCR beta chains across the roughly 610 repertoires, and approximately 11 million of those chains were shared by two or more donors. A nearest-neighbor algorithm error-corrected the raw reads and collapsed the reads into unique sequences, merging closely related sequences to remove PCR and sequencing errors. V, D and J gene segments were assigned by aligning CDR3 sequences to IMGT reference sequences. Each retained sequence needed at least a six-nucleotide match to both a V gene segment and a J gene segment. A rearrangement counted as productive if the CDR3 had no stop codons and remained in frame with V and J, and every other rearrangement counted as non-productive. CDR3 was defined according to IMGT convention as the region running from the second conserved V-encoded cysteine to the conserved J-encoded phenylalanine. In an earlier analysis of approximately 500 of the donors, sequences lacking an unambiguous match to a single V gene segment were excluded. In an earlier analysis of approximately 590 of the donors, a V segment was called functional when productive rearrangements were above 56.7%, and segregating when the standard deviation between donors exceeded 5%. A statistical classification framework was built to diagnose cytomegalovirus status from the catalog of TCR beta chain sequences. A later analysis assigned V and J genes by comparing TCR nucleotide sequences with IMGT/GENE-DB human TR gene sequences. A later analysis assigned CDR3 sequences and most-parsimonious VDJ recombination scenarios with the TCRdist pipeline. In a later analysis, each TCR beta chain was defined by its CDR3 amino acid sequence together with its V-gene family, and reads lacking a unique V-gene family were excluded. A later analysis removed 500 to 650 highly shared, low-generation-probability nucleotide sequences to deal with suspected cross-contamination and a sequencing artifact. For each public chain, a later analysis derived a clonal expansion index from normalized ranks of inferred template counts within each repertoire. Generation probabilities in a later analysis came from a VDJ recombination model fitted to out-of-frame rearrangements, and those results were checked against IGoR. In a later analysis, hypergeometric tests were used to score TCR-TCR, TCR-HLA and TCR-CMV co-occurrence, with a repertoire-size bias correction applied to TCR pairs. In a later analysis, false discovery rates were estimated by permuting HLA or CMV assignments 20 times. In a later analysis, co-occurring TCRs were grouped using DBSCAN, with TCRdist sequence similarity added in when clustering inside HLA-allele-positive subsets. Repertoires with fewer than 30,000 or more than 120,000 public chains, plus five repertoires with anomalous nucleotide sharing, were excluded from co-occurrence clustering. Drawn from immuneACCESS, this table holds only the in-frame rearrangements with V and J called that TCRdb kept. Clones are partly lost; checked studies trace under half to an unresolved V gene and leave the rest unexplained. V and J calls and clone size are as listed in that table; D and trimming were resolved from the DNA. For this sample there are fewer than 200,000 clones; 80% appear just once. Jointly, the top ten make up around 4.3% of the sample.

In regard to this clone: Its cognate antigen has yet to be identified. Base qualities are not recorded, but no much larger clone differs from it by a single base.

What the authors observed across the whole study: The 87-base-pair reads could not distinguish some IMGT-functional V segments, including TRBV6-2 and TRBV6-3, so those segments were excluded. Most CMV-associated TCR beta chains appeared to be HLA-restricted in a later analysis, and the HLA associations seemed to be driven largely by CMV exposure. A few of the identified cytomegalovirus-associated TCR beta chains were confirmed in vitro to be specific for cytomegalovirus antigens. In a later analysis, the rate of TCR association differed among HLA loci, with DRB1 alleles having the most associated TCRs and HLA-C alleles having the fewest. According to a later genetic analysis, donors in an Asian-associated ancestry cluster had fewer N-insertions in productive TCRs than the approximately 710-donor mean. The cohort was sequenced for TCR beta chains only, and without alpha or paired-chain data the features that could be detected were limited. The presence/absence analyses assumed that sequencing depth was roughly uniform across donors, and that assumption may not be true. Most TCR sequences were seen in very few donors, while some public TCRs were found in many individuals. Linkage disequilibrium might explain the correlated functional status among segregating V segments, but an unknown experimental factor could not be excluded. In a later analysis, some 18,000 TCR beta sequences were associated with specific HLA alleles at a false discovery rate of 0.05. Immune exposure information for the cohort was limited to CMV serostatus. In the study, around 160 TCR beta chains were listed as associated with cytomegalovirus. When HLA alleles, especially DR and DQ, strongly co-occurred, attributing TCR associations to individual alleles was difficult. V-gene and J-gene trimming of TCR beta chains was associated with a missense DCLRE1C variant in a later genetic analysis, and the association was replicated in an independent cohort. A further reported finding was that TCR beta sequences accurately predicted the HLA-A and HLA-B alleles for most subjects in the first cohort. According to the authors, the approach could potentially be generalized to other disease states and immunological phenotypes. A group of highly shared sequence variants was considered likely to be a technical artifact of the sequencing pipeline. In a later analysis, several top co-occurrence clusters were reported to appear linked to parvovirus B19, influenza, CMV and Epstein-Barr virus. The earlier analysis of some 540 of the donors excluded 15 to 20 rarely observed V segments, including chromosome 9 orphons, because counts were too low. Because HLA typing was unavailable for some donors at each locus, only the typed subset was used in association tests. In both the original and validation cohorts, the classifier was reported to diagnose cytomegalovirus status with high specificity and sensitivity. Broadly in line with IMGT annotations, most TCR beta V segments showed up in productive rearrangements about 87% or about 30% of the time in an earlier analysis of several hundred of the donors. Compared with equally common non-associated chains, HLA-associated TCR beta chains in a later analysis were more clonally expanded and had lower generation probabilities.

Sequencing was performed on PBMCs. Here the chain combines TRBV7-6 and TRBJ1-1; TRBD1 matches 7 bases in the middle. The sequence derives from a man aged 30 to 39 in good health and CMV-seronegative. The CDR3 loop reads CASSLSGGRTEAFF. The nucleotide sequence is given as TGTGCCAGCAGCTTATCAGGGGGGAGAACTGAAGCTTTCTTT.